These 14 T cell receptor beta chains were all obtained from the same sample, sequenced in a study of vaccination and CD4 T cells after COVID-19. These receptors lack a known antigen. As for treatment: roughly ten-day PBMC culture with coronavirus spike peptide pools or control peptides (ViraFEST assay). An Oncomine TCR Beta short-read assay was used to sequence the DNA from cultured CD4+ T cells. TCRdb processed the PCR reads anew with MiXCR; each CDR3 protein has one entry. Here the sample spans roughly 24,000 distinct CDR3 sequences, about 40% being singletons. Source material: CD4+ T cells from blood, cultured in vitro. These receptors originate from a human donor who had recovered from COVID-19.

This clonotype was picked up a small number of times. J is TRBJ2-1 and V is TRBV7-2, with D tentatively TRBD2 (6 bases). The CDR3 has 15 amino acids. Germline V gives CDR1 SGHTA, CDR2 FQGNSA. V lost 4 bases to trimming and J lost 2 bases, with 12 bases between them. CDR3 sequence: CASSSRRGTYNEQFF. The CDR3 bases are TGTGCCAGCAGCTCCCGCCGGGGGACCTACAATGAGCAGTTCTTC.

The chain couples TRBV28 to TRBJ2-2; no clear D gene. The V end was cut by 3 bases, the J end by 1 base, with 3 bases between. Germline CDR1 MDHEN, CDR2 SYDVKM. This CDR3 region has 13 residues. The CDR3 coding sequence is TGTGCCAGCAGTTTTCTGAACACCGGGGAGCTGTTTTTT. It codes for CASSFLNTGELFF.

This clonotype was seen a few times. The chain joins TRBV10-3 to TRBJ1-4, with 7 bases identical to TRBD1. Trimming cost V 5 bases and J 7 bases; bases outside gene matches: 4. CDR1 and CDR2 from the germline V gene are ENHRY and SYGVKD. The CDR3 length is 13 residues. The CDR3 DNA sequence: TGTGCCATCAGTCGACAGGGTCTTGAAAAACTGTTTTTT. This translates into CAISRQGLEKLFF.

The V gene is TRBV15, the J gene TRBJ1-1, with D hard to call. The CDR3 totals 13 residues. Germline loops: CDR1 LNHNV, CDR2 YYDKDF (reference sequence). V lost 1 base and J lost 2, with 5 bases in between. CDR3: CATSRALNTEAFF. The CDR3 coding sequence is TGTGCCACCAGCAGAGCCCTAAACACTGAAGCTTTCTTT.

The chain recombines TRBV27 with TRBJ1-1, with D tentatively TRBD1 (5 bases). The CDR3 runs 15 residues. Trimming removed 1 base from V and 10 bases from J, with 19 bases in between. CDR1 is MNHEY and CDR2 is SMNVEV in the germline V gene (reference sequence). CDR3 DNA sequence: TGTGCCAGCAGTTTATGGGGGAGGGTAAATGGAGGAGCTTTCTTT. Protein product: CASSLWGRVNGGAFF.

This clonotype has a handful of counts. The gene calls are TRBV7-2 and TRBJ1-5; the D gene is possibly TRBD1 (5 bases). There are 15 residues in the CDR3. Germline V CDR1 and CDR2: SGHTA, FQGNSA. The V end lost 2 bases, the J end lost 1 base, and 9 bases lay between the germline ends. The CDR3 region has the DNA TGTGCCAGCAGCTTACCAGGGAGGAGCAATCAGCCCCAGCATTTT. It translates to CASSLPGRSNQPQHF.

The CDR3 region has the DNA TGCGCCAGCAGCCAAGATCTGGCGGGAGGGAGGGATACGCAGTATTTT. It codes for CASSQDLAGGRDTQYF. The V and J genes are TRBV4-3 and TRBJ2-3; TRBD2 aligns across 9 bases. Germline V gene lookup returns CDR1 LGHNA and CDR2 YSLEER. V lost 0 bases, J lost 6 bases, and 7 bases stayed unmatched. The CDR3 loop spans 16 amino acids.

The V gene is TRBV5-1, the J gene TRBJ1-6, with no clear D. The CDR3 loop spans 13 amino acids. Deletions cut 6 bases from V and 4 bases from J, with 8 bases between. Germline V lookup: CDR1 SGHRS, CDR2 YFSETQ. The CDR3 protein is CASTLEYNSPLHF. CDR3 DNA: TGCGCCAGCACCCTCGAGTATAATTCACCCCTCCACTTT.

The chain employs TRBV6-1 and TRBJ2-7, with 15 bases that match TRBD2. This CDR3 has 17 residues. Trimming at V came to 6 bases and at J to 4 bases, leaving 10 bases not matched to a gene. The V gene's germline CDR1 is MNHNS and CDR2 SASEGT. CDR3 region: CASSAGTSGRMGYEQYF. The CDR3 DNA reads TGTGCCAGCAGCGCCGGGACTAGCGGGAGGATGGGGTACGAGCAGTACTTC.

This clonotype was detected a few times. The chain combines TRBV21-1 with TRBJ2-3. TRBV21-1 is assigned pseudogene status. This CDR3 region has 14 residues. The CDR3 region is CASSAIDSTDTQYF. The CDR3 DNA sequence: TGTGCCAGCAGCGCCATCGACAGCACAGATACGCAGTATTTT.

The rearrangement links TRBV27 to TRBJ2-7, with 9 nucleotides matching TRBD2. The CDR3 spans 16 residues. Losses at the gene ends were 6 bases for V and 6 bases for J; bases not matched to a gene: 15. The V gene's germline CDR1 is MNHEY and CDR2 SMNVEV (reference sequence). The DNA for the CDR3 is TGTGCCAGCAGAAGGGGGTCTAGCGGGATTTTTGCCGAGCAGTACTTC. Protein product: CASRRGSSGIFAEQYF.

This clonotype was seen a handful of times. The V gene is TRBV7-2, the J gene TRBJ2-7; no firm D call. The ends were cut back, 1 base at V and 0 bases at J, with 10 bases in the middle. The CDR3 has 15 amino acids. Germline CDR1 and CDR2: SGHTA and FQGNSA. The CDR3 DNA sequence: TGTGCCAGCAGCTTAGAGGGCAGGAGCTCCTACGAGCAGTACTTC. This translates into CASSLEGRSSYEQYF.

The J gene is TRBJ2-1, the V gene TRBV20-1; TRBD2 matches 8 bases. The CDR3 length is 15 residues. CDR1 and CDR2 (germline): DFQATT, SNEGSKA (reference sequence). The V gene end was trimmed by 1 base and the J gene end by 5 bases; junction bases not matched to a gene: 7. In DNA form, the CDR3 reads TGCAGTGCTAGAGCCCCCGGGACTAGAGACAATGAGCAGTTCTTC. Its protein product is CSARAPGTRDNEQFF.

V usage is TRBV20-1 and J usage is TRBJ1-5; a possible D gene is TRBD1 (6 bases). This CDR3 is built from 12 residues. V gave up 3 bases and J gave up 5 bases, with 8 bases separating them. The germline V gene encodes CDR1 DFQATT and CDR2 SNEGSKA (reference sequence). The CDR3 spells CSASRGDQPQHF. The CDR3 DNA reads TGCAGTGCTAGTAGGGGGGATCAGCCCCAGCATTTT.